This T cell receptor (beta chain) was sequenced in a study of blood T cell repertoires in COVID-19. Whole-study context: Samples taken during acute and convalescent COVID-19 were collected in the United States, Italy and Spain.

The data were produced by immunoSEQ multiplex PCR, yet TCRdb's version contains in-frame clones alone and is incomplete. The sample lists about 86,000 clones, approximately 88% seen once, with approximately 34% in the top ten. Germline loops: CDR1 DFQATT, CDR2 SNEGSKA (reference sequence). This CDR3 has 11 residues. Deletions cut 1 base from V and 3 bases from J, with 4 bases between. Sample: peripheral blood. This TCR derives from a woman older than 75 with active or convalescent COVID-19. The chain has TRBV20-1 and TRBJ2-7, with no clear D. CDR3 region: CSARVVYEQYF. The CDR3 region has the DNA TGCAGTGCTAGAGTAGTCTACGAGCAGTACTTC.